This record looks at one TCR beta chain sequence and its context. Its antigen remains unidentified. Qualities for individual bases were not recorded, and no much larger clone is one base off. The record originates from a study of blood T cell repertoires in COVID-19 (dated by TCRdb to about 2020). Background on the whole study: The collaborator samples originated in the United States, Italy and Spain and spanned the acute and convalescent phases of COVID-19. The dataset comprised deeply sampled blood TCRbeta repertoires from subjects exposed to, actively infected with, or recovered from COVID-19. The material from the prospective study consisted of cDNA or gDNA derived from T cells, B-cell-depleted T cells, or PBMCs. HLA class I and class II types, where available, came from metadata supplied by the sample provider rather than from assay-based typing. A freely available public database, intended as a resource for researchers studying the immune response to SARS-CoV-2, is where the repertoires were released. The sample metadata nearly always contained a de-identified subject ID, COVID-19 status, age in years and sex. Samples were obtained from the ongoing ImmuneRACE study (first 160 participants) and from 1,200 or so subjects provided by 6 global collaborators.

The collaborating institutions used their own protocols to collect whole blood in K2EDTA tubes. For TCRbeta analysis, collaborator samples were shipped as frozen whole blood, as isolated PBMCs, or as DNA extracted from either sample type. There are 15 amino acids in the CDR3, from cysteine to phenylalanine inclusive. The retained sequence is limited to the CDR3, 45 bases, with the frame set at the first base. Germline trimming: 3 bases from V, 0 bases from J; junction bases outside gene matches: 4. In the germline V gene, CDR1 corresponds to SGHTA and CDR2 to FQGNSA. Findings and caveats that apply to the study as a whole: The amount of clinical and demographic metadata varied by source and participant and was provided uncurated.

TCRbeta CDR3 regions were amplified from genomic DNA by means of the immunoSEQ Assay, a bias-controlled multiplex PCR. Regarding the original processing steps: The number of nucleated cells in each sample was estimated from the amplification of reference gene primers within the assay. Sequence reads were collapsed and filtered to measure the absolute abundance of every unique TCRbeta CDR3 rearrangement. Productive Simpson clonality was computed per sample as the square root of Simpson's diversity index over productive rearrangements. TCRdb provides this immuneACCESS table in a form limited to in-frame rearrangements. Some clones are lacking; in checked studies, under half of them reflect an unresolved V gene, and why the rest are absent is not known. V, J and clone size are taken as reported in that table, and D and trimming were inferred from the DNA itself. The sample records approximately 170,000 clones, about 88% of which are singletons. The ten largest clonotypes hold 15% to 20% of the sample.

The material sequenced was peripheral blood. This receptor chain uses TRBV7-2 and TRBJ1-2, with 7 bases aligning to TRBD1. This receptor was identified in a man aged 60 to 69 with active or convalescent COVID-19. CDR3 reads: CASSFTTGANYGYTF. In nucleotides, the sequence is TGTGCCAGCAGCTTCACTACAGGGGCTAACTATGGCTACACCTTC.